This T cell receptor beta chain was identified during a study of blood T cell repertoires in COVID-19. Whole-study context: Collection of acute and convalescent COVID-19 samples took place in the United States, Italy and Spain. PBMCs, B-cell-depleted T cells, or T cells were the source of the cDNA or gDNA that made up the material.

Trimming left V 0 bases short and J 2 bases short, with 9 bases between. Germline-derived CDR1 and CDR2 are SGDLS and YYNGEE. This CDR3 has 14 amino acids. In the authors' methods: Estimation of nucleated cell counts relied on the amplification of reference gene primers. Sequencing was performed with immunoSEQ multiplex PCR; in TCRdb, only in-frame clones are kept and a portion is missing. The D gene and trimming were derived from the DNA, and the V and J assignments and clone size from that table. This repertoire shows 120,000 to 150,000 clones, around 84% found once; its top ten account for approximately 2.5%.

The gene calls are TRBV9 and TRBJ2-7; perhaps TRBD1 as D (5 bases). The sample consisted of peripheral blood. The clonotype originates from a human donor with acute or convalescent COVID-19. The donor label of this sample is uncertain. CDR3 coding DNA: TGTGCCAGCAGCGTAGCTGCAGGGCCCTACGAGCAGTACTTC. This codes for CASSVAAGPYEQYF.